The 27 T cell receptor beta chains reported below all come from one sample, sequenced in a study of blood T cells in healthy people across ages. Primers used in a second PCR of about 6 to 11 cycles were a sample-barcoded 5' primer and a J-beta primer mix. TCRdb analysed the 5' RACE reads with MiXCR anew, one entry per CDR3 protein. Among roughly 1.4 million distinct CDR3 sequences listed, approximately 59% were seen once. Sequenced sample: blood. The origin of the receptors is a man younger than 35 in good health.

The chain employs TRBV10-3 and TRBJ2-4; TRBD2 matches at 7 bases. The assigned J gene may be wrong: the sequence end matches TRBJ2-7 better. The CDR3 is made up of 15 amino acids. Germline-derived CDR1 and CDR2 are ENHRY and SYGVKD. The CDR3 sequence is CAISEAGTQSYEQYF. DNA for the CDR3: TGTGCCATCAGTGAAGCGGGGACCCAATCCTACGAGCAGTACTTC.

The sample holds a few counts of this clonotype. This sequence joins TRBV27 and TRBJ2-7; D call uncertain. Between the trimmed V and J ends, which lost 11 bases and 3 bases, there was a span of 11 bases. Germline-derived CDR1 and CDR2 are MNHEY and SMNVEV (reference sequence). The CDR3 is made up of 11 amino acids. The CDR3 spells CAVMTYYEQYF. CDR3 coding DNA: TGTGCCGTTATGACTTACTACGAGCAGTACTTC.

The chain links TRBV11-2 to TRBJ2-1; 8 nucleotides agree with TRBD2. The V and J ends lost 4 bases and 0 bases, in that order; junction bases with no gene match: 11. This CDR3 is 18 amino acids long. The germline CDR1 and CDR2 sequences are SGHAT and FQNNGV. The CDR3 sequence: CASSSTPLAGSSYNEQFF. The CDR3 DNA reads as TGTGCCAGCAGCTCGACACCCTTAGCGGGGAGCTCCTACAATGAGCAGTTCTTC.

This chain uses TRBV7-2 with TRBJ2-1, with 7 bases identical to TRBD2. Germline V gene data show CDR1 as SGHTA and CDR2 as FQGNSA. This CDR3 has 16 residues. The J segment lost 7 bases and the V segment lost 0 bases, leaving 9 bases of the junction unmatched. In DNA, the CDR3 is TGTGCCAGCAGCTTAGCGGGCGCGGGAGTCTGGAATGAGCAGTTCTTC. It is translated as CASSLAGAGVWNEQFF.

This chain joins TRBV6-1 and TRBJ2-4, with a tentative D call TRBD2 (6 bases). The V end was cut by 6 bases, the J end by 13 bases, with 22 bases between. The CDR3 totals 14 residues. The germline V gene encodes CDR1 MNHNS and CDR2 SASEGT. In nucleotides, the CDR3 is TGTGCCAGCAGCCGAGGAACAGGTTCGGGGGAGCAGTACTTC. Protein product: CASSRGTGSGEQYF.

As concerns this clonotype: One end of the junction is discordant with germline, which a read error may explain. The CDR3 sequence: CAVSTSSYEQYF. Here the CDR3 DNA reads TGTGCCGTCAGTACCTCCTCCTACGAGCAGTACTTC. The chain is built from TRBV10-3 and TRBJ2-7; D unclear. Germline V CDR1 and CDR2: ENHRY, SYGVKD. This CDR3 has 12 amino acids.

CDR3 sequence reads: CSATGTSGFTDTQYF. For the CDR3, the DNA is TGCAGTGCTACCGGGACTAGCGGGTTCACAGATACGCAGTATTTT. The chain couples TRBV20-1 to TRBJ2-3; 12 bases are a match to TRBD2. CDR3 length: 15 amino acids. J gave up 2 bases and V 4 bases, and 4 bases lay outside the gene matches. Per the germline V gene, CDR1 is DFQATT and CDR2 is SNEGSKA (reference sequence).

J is TRBJ2-3 and V is TRBV6-1, with a tentative D call TRBD1 (6 bases). Germline CDR1 reads MNHNS; CDR2 reads SASEGT. The V gene lost 4 bases and the J gene lost 7 bases, with 12 bases spanning the gap. There are 13 residues in the CDR3. The CDR3 DNA is TGTGCCAGCAGTGCAGGGGCGGCCTATACGCAGTATTTT. Its protein product is CASSAGAAYTQYF.

The chain combines TRBV29-1 with TRBJ1-1; D is undetermined. The CDR3 covers 10 residues. From germline, CDR1 is SQVTM and CDR2 ANQGSEA. V lost 6 bases and J lost 5, with 7 bases in between. The CDR3, as DNA: TGCAGCGTCGCCCCAACTGAAGCTTTCTTT. Its translation is CSVAPTEAFF.

This clonotype has more than one count but fewer than ten. The chain carries TRBV20-1 and TRBJ1-4; TRBD1 matches at 7 bases. There are 15 residues in the CDR3. Germline assignment: CDR1 DFQATT and CDR2 SNEGSKA (reference sequence). Trimming at V came to 3 bases and at J to 7 bases, leaving 11 bases not matched to a gene. The CDR3 here is CSASPRQGYGEKLFF. In DNA, the CDR3 is TGCAGTGCTAGCCCGCGACAGGGTTATGGTGAAAAACTGTTTTTT.

Remarks on this clonotype: An end of the junction differs from the germline gene, which may be a read error. The V gene is TRBV20-1, the J gene TRBJ1-6; the D gene is possibly TRBD1 (6 bases). The germline V gene encodes CDR1 DFQATT and CDR2 SNEGSKA (reference sequence). This CDR3 has 16 amino acids. CDR3 protein: CSDRDPSRGPNSPLHF. The CDR3 DNA follows: TGCAGTGATAGAGATCCCAGCAGGGGTCCGAATTCACCCCTCCACTTT.

This clonotype has just one count. The chain links TRBV24-1 to TRBJ2-3; weak D call: TRBD2 (6 bases). Germline CDR1 is KGHDR and CDR2 is SFDVKD. V lost 5 bases and J lost 4, with 18 bases in between. CDR3 length: 16 residues. The CDR3 protein is CATSASGRNSADTQYF. CDR3 DNA sequence: TGTGCCACCAGTGCGAGTGGGAGGAACAGCGCAGATACGCAGTATTTT.

The rearrangement joins TRBV10-2 to TRBJ2-6; a weak D match, TRBD2 (6 bases). The V and J ends lost 6 bases and 4 bases respectively, with 16 bases between them. There are 16 residues in the CDR3. Germline V gene sequence: CDR1 WSHSY, CDR2 SAAADI. The CDR3 DNA is TGCGCCAGCAGGGCCATGGGGGGAGCCGGGGCCAACGTCCTGACTTTC. Protein sequence: CASRAMGGAGANVLTF.

This clonotype was picked up a small number of times. The CDR3 reads CASSYSPGGYGYTF. CDR3 nucleotides: TGTGCCAGCAGTTACTCCCCGGGCGGATATGGCTACACCTTC. This chain joins TRBV6-5 and TRBJ1-2; D ambiguous. This CDR3 spans 14 amino acids. CDR1 MNHEY and CDR2 SVGAGI come from the germline V gene. Trimming removed 0 bases at V and 5 bases at J, with 10 bases between.

The rearrangement uses TRBV7-9 and TRBJ2-1; D is ambiguous. Trimming took 4 bases from V and 8 from J, leaving 15 bases between them. This CDR3 spans 14 amino acids. Germline V gene sequence: CDR1 SEHNR, CDR2 FQNEAQ (reference sequence). CDR3 in amino acids: CASSYSLASDEQFF. CDR3 DNA: TGTGCCAGCAGCTATAGTTTGGCAAGCGATGAGCAGTTCTTC.

This clonotype has just a few counts. The rearrangement joins TRBV5-1 to TRBJ2-7; 9 bases match TRBD1. Trimming took 4 bases from V and 9 from J; bases not matched to a gene: 8. There are 13 residues in the CDR3. Germline CDR1 reads SGHRS; CDR2 reads YFSETQ. DNA for the CDR3: TGCGCCAGCAGCCGGGACAGGGAGAGCGGGCAGTACTTC. The encoded protein is CASSRDRESGQYF.

The J gene is TRBJ1-6, the V gene TRBV2; D is undetermined. The V end was cut by 0 bases, the J end by 10 bases, with 7 bases between. CDR1 and CDR2 (germline): SNHLY, FYNNEI. The CDR3 loop spans 13 amino acids. The DNA of the CDR3 is TGTGCCAGCAGTGAAGCCGGAAGGTCACCCCTCCACTTT. Protein sequence: CASSEAGRSPLHF.

The chain joins TRBV4-1 to TRBJ2-7; 7 nucleotides align to TRBD1. Germline CDR1 and CDR2: MGHRA and YSYEKL. This CDR3 spans 15 amino acids. V dropped 3 bases and J dropped 0; count of bases not matched to a gene: 5. The CDR3 reads CASSHADRDSYEQYF. CDR3 DNA: TGCGCCAGCAGCCATGCTGACAGGGACTCCTACGAGCAGTACTTC.

This rearrangement joins TRBV28 to TRBJ2-4; 7 bases match TRBD2. Matching the DNA end better, TRBJ2-7 makes the J call doubtful. The CDR3 runs 15 residues. Per the germline V gene, CDR1 is MDHEN and CDR2 is SYDVKM. The CDR3 is CASSSPLGGSYEQYF. As DNA, the CDR3 is TGTGCCAGCAGTTCCCCTCTGGGAGGGTCCTACGAGCAGTACTTC.

This clonotype turned up a few times. The rearrangement uses TRBV6-6 and TRBJ2-4; perhaps TRBD2 as D (6 bases). The J call may be wrong; the DNA end is better matched by TRBJ2-7. The V gene's germline CDR1 is MNHNY and CDR2 SVGAGI (reference sequence). CDR3 length: 14 amino acids. As DNA, the CDR3 is TGTGCCAGCAGTCCCAGCGGGCCCCTCTACGAGCAGTACTTC. It is translated as CASSPSGPLYEQYF.

The V gene is TRBV3-1, the J gene TRBJ2-1; TRBD2 matches 12 bases. V dropped 0 bases and J dropped 4; count of bases not matched to a gene: 7. CDR1 LGHDT and CDR2 YNNKEL come from the germline V gene (reference sequence). The CDR3 is 18 residues long. CDR3 DNA: TGTGCCAGCAGCCAAGAGACTAGCGGGAGCGGGCTTTACAATGAGCAGTTCTTC. Translating it yields CASSQETSGSGLYNEQFF.

The J gene is TRBJ2-4, the V gene TRBV6-2 or TRBV6-3; 9 bases fit TRBD1. The germline CDR1 and CDR2 sequences are MNHEY and SVGEGT. The trim removed 4 bases at V and 8 bases at J, leaving 6 bases unmatched. The CDR3 is made up of 14 amino acids. CDR3 in amino acids: CASSFGTGRDIQYF. The CDR3, as DNA: TGTGCCAGCAGTTTTGGGACAGGGAGGGACATTCAGTACTTC.

This chain joins TRBV20-1 and TRBJ1-5; no clear D. This CDR3 is built from 15 residues. Germline V gene lookup returns CDR1 DFQATT and CDR2 SNEGSKA (reference sequence). Deletions cut 0 bases from V and 6 bases from J, with 15 bases between. CDR3 loop: CSARDTPQRGQPQHF. The CDR3 bases are TGCAGTGCTAGAGATACCCCCCAAAGAGGTCAGCCCCAGCATTTT.

This rearrangement joins TRBV7-9 to TRBJ2-1, with D perhaps TRBD1 (5 bases). Trimming stripped 7 bases from V and 8 bases from J, with 27 bases between. The CDR3 spans 17 residues. The germline V gene encodes CDR1 SEHNR and CDR2 FQNEAQ (reference sequence). The CDR3 is CASTSFPLDTGAHEQFF. The CDR3 bases are TGTGCCAGCACCTCTTTCCCACTTGACACAGGTGCCCATGAGCAGTTCTTC.

The rearrangement links TRBV4-1 to TRBJ2-3; TRBD2 aligns across 7 bases. The CDR3 contains 15 residues. V lost 6 bases and J lost 2; bases outside the gene matches: 8. Germline loops: CDR1 MGHRA, CDR2 YSYEKL. The chain's CDR3 is CASSLLGGYTDTQYF. The CDR3 coding sequence is TGCGCCAGCAGTCTTCTGGGGGGGTACACAGATACGCAGTATTTT.

Only a few counts were recorded for this clonotype. The chain is built from TRBV6-5 and TRBJ1-1; weak D call: TRBD1 (5 bases). The CDR3 is 15 residues long. Between the trimmed V and J ends, which lost 7 bases and 0 bases, there was a span of 15 bases. CDR1 is MNHEY, CDR2 SVGAGI, per germline. The CDR3 region has the DNA TGTGCCAGCACCAGACGGTCAGGGATGAACACTGAAGCTTTCTTT. Encoded protein: CASTRRSGMNTEAFF.

This clonotype turned up a few times. This chain links TRBV11-2 with TRBJ1-2; maybe TRBD1 (5 bases). The CDR3 loop spans 15 amino acids. Looked up from germline, CDR1 is SGHAT and CDR2 is FQNNGV. With 2 bases removed from V and 12 bases from J, the gap between germline ends came to 22 bases. The CDR3 is CASSLIGSGDQRDTF. In nucleotides, the CDR3 is TGTGCCAGCAGCTTAATCGGCTCGGGGGACCAGCGAGACACCTTC.